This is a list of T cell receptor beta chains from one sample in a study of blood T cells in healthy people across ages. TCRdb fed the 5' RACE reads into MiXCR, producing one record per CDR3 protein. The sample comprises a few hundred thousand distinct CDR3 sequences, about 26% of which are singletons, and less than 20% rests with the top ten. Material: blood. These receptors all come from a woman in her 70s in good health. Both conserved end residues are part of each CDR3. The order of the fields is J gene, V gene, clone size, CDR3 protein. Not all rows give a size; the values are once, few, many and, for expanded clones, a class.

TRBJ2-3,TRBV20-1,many,CSAKPPSTDTQYF
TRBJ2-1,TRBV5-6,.,CASSLVDRGDNEQFF
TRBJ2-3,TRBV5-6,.,CASTILAGSTDTQYF
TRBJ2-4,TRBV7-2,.,CASSSRGGGNIQYF
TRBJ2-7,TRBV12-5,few,CASGQGQGAAEQYF
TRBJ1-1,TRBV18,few,CASSKGQVGENTEAFF
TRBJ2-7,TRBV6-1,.,CASSEGGSRYEQYF
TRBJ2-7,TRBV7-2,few,CASTSQDRAEGGSRYEQYF
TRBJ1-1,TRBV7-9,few,CASSHEREAFF
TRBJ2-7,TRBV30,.,CAWRKLRGAAYEQYF
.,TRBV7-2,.,CASSLGGALYNEQFF
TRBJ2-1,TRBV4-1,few,CASSHGPPSGGAYEQFF
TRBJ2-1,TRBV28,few,CASSILTATKMAF
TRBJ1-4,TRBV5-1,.,CASSLRGEKSAEKLFF
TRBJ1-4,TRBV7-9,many,CASSFGGTPNEKLFF
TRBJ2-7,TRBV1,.,CHSSQGAGLMDEQYF
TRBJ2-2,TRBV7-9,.,CASKEFDTGELFF
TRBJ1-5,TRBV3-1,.,CASSQGPTGRQPQHF
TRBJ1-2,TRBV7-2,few,CASSPGVGTGYTF
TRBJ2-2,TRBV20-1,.,CSARAVGGVSNTGELFF
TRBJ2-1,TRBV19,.,CASSGTSVFNEQFF
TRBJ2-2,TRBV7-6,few,CASSSPTGENTGELFF
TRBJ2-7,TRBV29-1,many,CSVSRGSSYEQYF
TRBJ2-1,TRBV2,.,CASSESLAGVNEQFF
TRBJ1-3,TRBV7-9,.,CASSHLAVEDTIYF
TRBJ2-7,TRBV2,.,CASRPFDRVVSYEQYF
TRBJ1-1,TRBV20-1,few,CSAREPGQGFTEAFF
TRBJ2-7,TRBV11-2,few,CASSSSGGALNEQYF
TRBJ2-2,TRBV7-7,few,CASSPRQATGELFF
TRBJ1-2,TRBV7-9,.,CASSPQGQGGGYTF
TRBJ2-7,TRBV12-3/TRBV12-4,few,CASSPTWAGYEQYF
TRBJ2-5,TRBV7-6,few,CASSLMTLQETQYF
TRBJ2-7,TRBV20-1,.,CSARYRDRSYEQYF
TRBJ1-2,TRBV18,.,CASSTSDYGYTF
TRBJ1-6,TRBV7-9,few,CASRLDLENSPLHF
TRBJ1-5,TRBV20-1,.,CSARSGTGGNQPQHF
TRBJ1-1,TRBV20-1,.,CSARRGAQNTEAFF
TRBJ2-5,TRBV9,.,CASSVRNGETQYF